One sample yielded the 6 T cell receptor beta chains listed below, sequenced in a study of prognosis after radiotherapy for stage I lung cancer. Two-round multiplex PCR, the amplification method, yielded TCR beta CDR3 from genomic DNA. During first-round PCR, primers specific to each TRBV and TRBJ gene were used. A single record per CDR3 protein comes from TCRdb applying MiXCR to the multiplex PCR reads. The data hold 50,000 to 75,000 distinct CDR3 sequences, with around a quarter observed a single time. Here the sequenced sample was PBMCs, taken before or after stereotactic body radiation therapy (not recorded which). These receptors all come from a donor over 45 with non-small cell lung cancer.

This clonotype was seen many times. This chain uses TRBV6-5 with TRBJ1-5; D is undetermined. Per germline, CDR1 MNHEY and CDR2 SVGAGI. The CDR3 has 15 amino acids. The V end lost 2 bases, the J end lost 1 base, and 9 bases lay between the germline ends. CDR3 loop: CASSYSGESNQPQHF. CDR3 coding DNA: TGTGCCAGCAGTTACAGCGGGGAGAGCAATCAGCCCCAGCATTTT.

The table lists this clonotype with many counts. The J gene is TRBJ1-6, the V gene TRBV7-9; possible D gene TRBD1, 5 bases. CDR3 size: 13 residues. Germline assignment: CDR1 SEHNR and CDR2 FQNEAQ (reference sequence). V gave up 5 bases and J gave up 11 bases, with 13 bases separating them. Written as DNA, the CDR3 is TGTGCCAGCAGCCGGGACCCGGGCGCACCCCTCCACTTT. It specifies CASSRDPGAPLHF.

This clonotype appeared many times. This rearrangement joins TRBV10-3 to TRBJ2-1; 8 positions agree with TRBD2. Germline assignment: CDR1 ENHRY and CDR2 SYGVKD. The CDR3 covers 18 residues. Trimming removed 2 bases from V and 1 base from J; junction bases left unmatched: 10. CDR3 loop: CAISEPDPGGASYNEQFF. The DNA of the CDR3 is TGTGCCATCAGTGAGCCGGACCCGGGGGGGGCGTCCTACAATGAGCAGTTCTTC.

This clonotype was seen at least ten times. CDR3 sequence: CASSESGTYNSPLHF. Written as DNA, the CDR3 is TGCGCCAGCAGTGAGTCAGGGACCTATAATTCACCCCTCCACTTT. The V and J genes are TRBV10-2 and TRBJ1-6; no clear D gene. This CDR3 has 15 amino acids. Germline-derived CDR1 and CDR2 are WSHSY and SAAADI. The germline V and J ends were trimmed by 0 bases and 2 bases, with 5 bases remaining between them.

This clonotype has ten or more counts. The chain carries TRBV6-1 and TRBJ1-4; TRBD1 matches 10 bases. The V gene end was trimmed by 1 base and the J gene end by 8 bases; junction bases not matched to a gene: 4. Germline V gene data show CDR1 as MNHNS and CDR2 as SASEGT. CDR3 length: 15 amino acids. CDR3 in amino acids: CASSEVGDRGEKLFF. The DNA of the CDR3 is TGTGCCAGCAGTGAAGTGGGGGACAGGGGAGAAAAACTGTTTTTT.

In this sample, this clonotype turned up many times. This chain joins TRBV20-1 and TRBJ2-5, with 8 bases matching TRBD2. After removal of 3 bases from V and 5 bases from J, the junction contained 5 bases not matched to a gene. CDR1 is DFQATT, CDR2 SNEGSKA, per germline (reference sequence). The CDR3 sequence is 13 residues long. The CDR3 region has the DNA TGCAGTGCTAGTGGAGCTAGCGGGGAGACCCAGTACTTC. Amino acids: CSASGASGETQYF.